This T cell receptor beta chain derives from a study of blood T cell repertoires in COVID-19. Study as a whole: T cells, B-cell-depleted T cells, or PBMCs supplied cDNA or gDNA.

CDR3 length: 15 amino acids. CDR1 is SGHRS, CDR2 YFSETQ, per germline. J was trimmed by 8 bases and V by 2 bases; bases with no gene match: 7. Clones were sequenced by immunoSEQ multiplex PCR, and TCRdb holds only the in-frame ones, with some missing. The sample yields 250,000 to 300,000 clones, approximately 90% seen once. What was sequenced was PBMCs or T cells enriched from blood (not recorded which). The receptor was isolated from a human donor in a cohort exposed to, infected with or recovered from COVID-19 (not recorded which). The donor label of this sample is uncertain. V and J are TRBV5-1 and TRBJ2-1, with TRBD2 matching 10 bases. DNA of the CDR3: TGCGCCAGCAGCTTAGGAAGCGGGGGGGCGGATGAGCAGTTCTTC. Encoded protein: CASSLGSGGADEQFF.